The rows below give T cell receptor beta chains drawn from one sample of a study of CD8 T cells in ankylosing spondylitis. Each CDR3 protein is one row after TCRdb ran MiXCR on the 5' RACE reads. The data hold roughly 700,000 distinct CDR3 sequences, with roughly 19% observed a single time. Material: blood, either unsorted or a sorted T cell fraction (not recorded which). These receptors originate from a male donor with ankylosing spondylitis. The CDR3 runs from the conserved cysteine through the conserved F or W. The D gene is left open where the match is weak. Clone size appears in some rows only: once, few, many, or a class for an expanded clone.

d_call,j_call,v_call,clone_size,cdr3_nt,cdr3_aa
.,TRBJ2-6,TRBV4-2,.,TGTGCCAGCAGCCAAGGGACTACCCCCCCTGGGGCCAACGTCCTGACTTTC,CASSQGTTPPGANVLTF
.,TRBJ2-3,TRBV5-1,.,TGCGCCAGCAGCCCAGGGACTGAACTAGATACGCAGTATTTT,CASSPGTELDTQYF
.,TRBJ2-3,TRBV2,.,TGTGCCAGCACGCCGACTAGGAGGGGCACAGATACGCAGTATTTT,CASTPTRRGTDTQYF
.,TRBJ2-2,TRBV5-1,few,TGCGCCAGCAGCTTCAGGCGTCCCGGGGAGCTGTTTTTT,CASSFRRPGELFF
TRBD1,TRBJ2-5,TRBV25-1,.,TGTGCCAGCAGTGACTGCAGGGGGCTCTACATACCCCAAGAGACCCAGTACTTC,CASSDCRGLYIPQETQYF
.,TRBJ2-7,TRBV28,.,TGTGCCAGCAGGGAGGTTAAACGGGGCTACGAGCAGTACTTC,CASREVKRGYEQYF
.,TRBJ2-3,TRBV29-1,.,TGCAGCGTTGAGCACCGGGATCTTCGGTATTTT,CSVEHRDLRYF
.,TRBJ2-3,TRBV9,few,TGTGCCAGCAGCGTAGCCGCGGATCCGGATACGCAGTATTTT,CASSVAADPDTQYF
.,TRBJ2-5,TRBV20-1,few,TGCAGTGCATCGTTGACCGGGTGGGAGACCCAGTACTTC,CSASLTGWETQYF
.,TRBJ2-1,TRBV5-1,.,TGCGCCAGCAGCTTGGGTCGAGACAGCACAAACAATGAGCAGTTCTTC,CASSLGRDSTNNEQFF
TRBD1,TRBJ2-7,TRBV5-1,many,TGCGCCAGCAGCTCGGGACAGGGGGCCTACGAGCAGTACTTC,CASSSGQGAYEQYF
.,TRBJ2-2,TRBV5-1,few,TGCGCCAGCAGCTTGTCGGAGCACACCGGGGAGCTGTTTTTT,CASSLSEHTGELFF
TRBD2,TRBJ2-1,TRBV27,.,TGTGCCAGCAGTTTATTTGGGGGACTAGCGTCCCATGAGCAGTTCTTC,CASSLFGGLASHEQFF
.,TRBJ1-2,TRBV29-1,.,TGCAGCGTTGAAGTCGGGACCGGCACACAGGAACCCTATGGCTACACCTTC,CSVEVGTGTQEPYGYTF
TRBD2,TRBJ2-5,TRBV4-2,.,TGTGCCAGCAGCCAAGCGAGACTAGCGGGGGGTGGCGAGACCCAGTACTTC,CASSQARLAGGGETQYF
.,TRBJ2-5,TRBV6-1,few,TGTGCCAGCAGTGAGGGGGCACAAGAGACCCAGTACTTC,CASSEGAQETQYF
.,TRBJ2-5,TRBV20-1,.,TGCAGTGCTAGAGGGGAGAAAGCCCCCCAAGAGACCCAGTACTTC,CSARGEKAPQETQYF
.,TRBJ1-6,TRBV18,.,TGTGCCAGCTCACTAGGGGCTTCTTCGCTCATGAATTCACCCCTCCACTTT,CASSLGASSLMNSPLHF
TRBD2,TRBJ2-2,TRBV12-3/TRBV12-4,.,TGTGCCAGCAGTTTGGACACTAGCGGGAGTCGCGCCGGGGAGCTGTTTTTT,CASSLDTSGSRAGELFF
.,TRBJ1-5,TRBV12-1,few,TGTGCCAGCAGCTCCGGACAGAGACCTAGCAATCAGCCCCAGCATTTT,CASSSGQRPSNQPQHF
.,TRBJ2-7,TRBV5-1,.,TGCGCCAGCAGCCAGGACATGTCGTGGTCCTACGAGCAGTACTTC,CASSQDMSWSYEQYF
.,TRBJ1-4,TRBV27,few,TGTGCCAGCAGTTGGGGTATCCCGCTTGAAAAACTGTTTTTT,CASSWGIPLEKLFF
TRBD1,TRBJ1-2,TRBV27,few,TGTGCCAGCAGTTCAGTATCGACAGGGGGCTATGGCTACACCTTC,CASSSVSTGGYGYTF
.,TRBJ2-6,TRBV7-9,.,TGTGCCAGCAGCTTAGTCGGACAGTACTCTGGGGCCAACGTCCTGACTTTC,CASSLVGQYSGANVLTF
TRBD1,TRBJ1-2,TRBV2,.,TGTGCCAGCAGTGTTGGGACAGGGTATGGCTACACCTTC,CASSVGTGYGYTF
.,TRBJ2-3,TRBV7-9,few,TGTGCCACGCCTACCACAGTTCTCGGCACAGATACGCAGTATTTT,CATPTTVLGTDTQYF
TRBD1,TRBJ1-5,TRBV2,.,TGTGCCAGCAGTGAAGTGGGACAGGGGGTTCAGCCCCAGCATTTT,CASSEVGQGVQPQHF
.,TRBJ2-5,TRBV3-1,few,TGTGCCAGCAGCCAAGACAGGGTGGAGGAGACCCAGTACTTC,CASSQDRVEETQYF
TRBD2,TRBJ2-3,TRBV3-1,.,TGTGCCAGCAGCCAAGATTGGGGAGGGTACACAGATACGCAGTATTTT,CASSQDWGGYTDTQYF
TRBD1,TRBJ1-3,TRBV29-1,.,TGCAGCGTTGTGACAGGGTCCTACTCTGGAAACACCATATATTTT,CSVVTGSYSGNTIYF
.,TRBJ2-5,TRBV29-1,.,TGCAGCGTCACCCGCGCCCAGACCCAGTACTTC,CSVTRAQTQYF
.,TRBJ2-7,TRBV5-1,.,TGCGCCAGCTCTCCCTGGGGGTCTCTGGACGAGCAGTACTTC,CASSPWGSLDEQYF
TRBD1,TRBJ1-2,TRBV20-1,many,TGCAGTGCTAGCACGACAGGGCCTAACTATGGCTACACCTTC,CSASTTGPNYGYTF
.,TRBJ2-6,TRBV2,.,TGTGCCAGCACACCTACAGCCAACTCTGGGGCCAACGTCCTGACTTTC,CASTPTANSGANVLTF
.,TRBJ2-5,TRBV29-1,many,TGCAGCGCCCCTCTTGTGGCGTACCAAGAGACCCAGTACTTC,CSAPLVAYQETQYF
.,TRBJ2-3,TRBV2,many,TGTGCCTGCCAACGCAGGGGTGACACAGATACGCAGTATTTT,CACQRRGDTDTQYF